The clone carrying this T cell receptor (beta chain) was detected only once. The germline V gene encodes CDR1 DFQATT and CDR2 SNEGSKA (reference sequence). V lost 2 bases, J lost 2 bases, and 3 bases lay in between. The CDR3 covers 11 residues. The entry originates in a study of blood T cell repertoires in COVID-19. Clones were read by immunoSEQ multiplex PCR, and TCRdb kept only the in-frame ones, dropping some. This table has approximately 260,000 clones, more than 80% appearing once. The rearrangement uses TRBV20-1 and TRBJ1-1; no reliable D call. This receptor was taken from a woman between 40 and 50 years old with acute or convalescent COVID-19. Input material: peripheral blood. The CDR3 DNA follows: TGCAGTGCTAGACCTAACACTGAAGCTTTCTTT. Translating it yields CSARPNTEAFF.